This is a list of T cell receptor beta chains from one sample in a study of cytomegalovirus exposure and HLA in healthy donors. Profiling relied on immunoSEQ multiplex PCR, and the TCRdb table lists in-frame clones only, not all of them. Recorded for this sample: roughly 100,000 clones. Source material: PBMCs. The source of these receptors is a man aged 50-59 years in good health and CMV-seropositive. Both conserved end residues are part of each CDR3. D genes are given only for firm matches.

V gene: TRBV6-5
J gene: TRBJ1-4
D gene: TRBD1
CDR3 DNA: TGTGCCAGCAGTTACACCCAGGGGGGTGAAAAACTGTTTTTT
CDR3 protein: CASSYTQGGEKLFF

V gene: TRBV19
J gene: TRBJ1-2
D gene: TRBD1
CDR3 DNA: TGTGCCAGTACCTCGGACAGGGGGCAGGTTGGCTACACCTTC
CDR3 protein: CASTSDRGQVGYTF

V gene: TRBV18
J gene: TRBJ2-7
D gene: TRBD2
CDR3 DNA: TGTGCCAGCTCACCAGTACTAGCGGGGCCCTACGAGCAGTACTTC
CDR3 protein: CASSPVLAGPYEQYF

V gene: TRBV9
J gene: TRBJ2-4
D gene: TRBD2
CDR3 DNA: TGTGCCAGCAGCCCACGAGGGGAGGGGAGGGCCAAAAACATTCAGTACTTC
CDR3 protein: CASSPRGEGRAKNIQYF

V gene: TRBV7-3
J gene: TRBJ2-1
D gene: TRBD1
CDR3 DNA: TGTGCCAGCAGCACCAGGGGGAATGAGCAGTTCTTC
CDR3 protein: CASSTRGNEQFF

V gene: TRBV27
J gene: TRBJ2-1
D gene: .
CDR3 DNA: TGTGCCAGCAGTTTTCGGGAATACAATGAGCAGTTCTTC
CDR3 protein: CASSFREYNEQFF

V gene: TRBV10-3
J gene: TRBJ2-1
D gene: TRBD2
CDR3 DNA: TGTGCCATCAGAGACTCTTTGGGAGGGTCCTACAATGAGCAGTTCTTC
CDR3 protein: CAIRDSLGGSYNEQFF

V gene: TRBV4-1
J gene: TRBJ2-1
D gene: TRBD2
CDR3 DNA: TGCGCCAGCAGCCCGGTCCTAGCGGGAGCTTACAATGAGCAGTTCTTC
CDR3 protein: CASSPVLAGAYNEQFF

V gene: TRBV4-3
J gene: TRBJ2-1
D gene: .
CDR3 DNA: TGCGCCAGCAGCCAATCAAGAGGGCCTAGCGTAGACAATGAGCAGTTCTTC
CDR3 protein: CASSQSRGPSVDNEQFF

V gene: TRBV7-7
J gene: TRBJ2-2
D gene: TRBD1
CDR3 DNA: TGTGCTAGCAGCCCAGGGACAGGGGGCGACACCGGGGAGCTGTTTTTT
CDR3 protein: CASSPGTGGDTGELFF

V gene: TRBV18
J gene: TRBJ2-1
D gene: .
CDR3 DNA: TGTGCCAGCTCACCCCCGAGAGGAGGGAGAGACAATGAGCAGTTCTTC
CDR3 protein: CASSPPRGGRDNEQFF

V gene: TRBV27
J gene: TRBJ2-1
D gene: .
CDR3 DNA: TGTGCCAGCAGTTCCCCCTTCCGTGACAACCACAATGAGCAGTTCTTC
CDR3 protein: CASSSPFRDNHNEQFF

V gene: TRBV14
J gene: TRBJ2-6
D gene: .
CDR3 DNA: TGTGCCAGCAGCCCGAGACTCGGACTCAAATCGTCTGGGGCCAACGTCCTGACTTTC
CDR3 protein: CASSPRLGLKSSGANVLTF

V gene: TRBV7-9
J gene: TRBJ2-7
D gene: TRBD2
CDR3 DNA: TGTGCCAGCAGCCCCAGATCTAGCGGGAGGGCTGACTACGAGCAGTACTTC
CDR3 protein: CASSPRSSGRADYEQYF

V gene: TRBV30
J gene: TRBJ1-1
D gene: .
CDR3 DNA: TGTGCCTGGAGTAAGGCGGGAGGAGGTGGCACTGAAGCTTTCTTT
CDR3 protein: CAWSKAGGGGTEAFF

V gene: TRBV30
J gene: TRBJ2-1
D gene: .
CDR3 DNA: TGTGCCTGGAGTTCTTCTAGCGCTTACGACAATGAGCAGTTCTTC
CDR3 protein: CAWSSSSAYDNEQFF

V gene: TRBV7-9
J gene: TRBJ1-5
D gene: .
CDR3 DNA: TGTGCCAGCAGCTTAGATCTCGGCAATCAGCCCCAGCATTTT
CDR3 protein: CASSLDLGNQPQHF

V gene: TRBV29-1
J gene: TRBJ2-1
D gene: TRBD2
CDR3 DNA: TGCAGCGTGAATCGGGCGGGAGGGCCGGGTGAGCAGTTCTTC
CDR3 protein: CSVNRAGGPGEQFF

V gene: TRBV5-1
J gene: TRBJ2-5
D gene: .
CDR3 DNA: TGCGCCAGCAGCCTTGGGGCGGGGTTCCAAGAGACCCAGTACTTC
CDR3 protein: CASSLGAGFQETQYF

V gene: TRBV7-2
J gene: TRBJ2-3
D gene: .
CDR3 DNA: TGTGCCAGCAGCTTGGACTCCCAAGGTACGCAGTATTTT
CDR3 protein: CASSLDSQGTQYF

V gene: TRBV29-1
J gene: TRBJ2-7
D gene: TRBD1
CDR3 DNA: TGCAGCGCCGTGGGGACAGGAGGGTCCGAGCAGTACTTC
CDR3 protein: CSAVGTGGSEQYF

V gene: TRBV6-6
J gene: TRBJ1-2
D gene: .
CDR3 DNA: TGTGCCAGCAGTCCTGGTCGGGGAGTTGAGCTTGATGGCTACACCTTC
CDR3 protein: CASSPGRGVELDGYTF

V gene: TRBV11-2
J gene: TRBJ2-3
D gene: .
CDR3 DNA: TGTGCCAGCAGGGTCCCCTGGCAAATTAGCACAGATACGCAGTATTTT
CDR3 protein: CASRVPWQISTDTQYF

V gene: TRBV7-2
J gene: TRBJ1-4
D gene: .
CDR3 DNA: TGTGCCAGCAGCTTCCCCACCGGGGGTAATGAAAAACTGTTTTTT
CDR3 protein: CASSFPTGGNEKLFF

V gene: TRBV27
J gene: TRBJ1-2
D gene: TRBD1
CDR3 DNA: TGTGCCGGCAGCCTAACCGGGACAGGAGATAATGGCTACACCTTC
CDR3 protein: CAGSLTGTGDNGYTF

V gene: TRBV7-2
J gene: TRBJ2-2
D gene: .
CDR3 DNA: TGTGCCAGCAGCCCGGACACCTTCACCGGGGAGCTGTTTTTT
CDR3 protein: CASSPDTFTGELFF

V gene: TRBV11-3
J gene: TRBJ2-7
D gene: .
CDR3 DNA: TGTGCCAGCAGCTTAGATCCCTCCTACTACGAGCAGTACTTC
CDR3 protein: CASSLDPSYYEQYF

V gene: TRBV11-3
J gene: TRBJ2-1
D gene: TRBD1
CDR3 DNA: TGTGCCAGCAGCCAGGACAGGAGATACTACAATGAGCAGTTCTTC
CDR3 protein: CASSQDRRYYNEQFF

V gene: TRBV5-6
J gene: TRBJ2-3
D gene: .
CDR3 DNA: TGTGCCAGCAGCTTGGACGCAGTTGAAGATACGCAGTATTTT
CDR3 protein: CASSLDAVEDTQYF

V gene: TRBV5-4
J gene: TRBJ1-1
D gene: TRBD1
CDR3 DNA: TGTGCCAGCAGCTTGGAGGGGGCCAACACTGAAGCTTTCTTT
CDR3 protein: CASSLEGANTEAFF

V gene: TRBV15
J gene: TRBJ2-1
D gene: TRBD2
CDR3 DNA: TGTGCCACCAGCAGAGTACGGGAGGGACTCTACAATGAGCAGTTCTTC
CDR3 protein: CATSRVREGLYNEQFF

V gene: TRBV7-8
J gene: TRBJ1-1
D gene: .
CDR3 DNA: TGTGCCAGCAGCTTAGCAGGACACTTTGAAGCTTTCTTT
CDR3 protein: CASSLAGHFEAFF

V gene: TRBV28
J gene: TRBJ2-2
D gene: .
CDR3 DNA: TGTGCCACTGGAGGGCCGGGGGAGCTGTTTTTT
CDR3 protein: CATGGPGELFF

V gene: TRBV19
J gene: TRBJ1-2
D gene: .
CDR3 DNA: TGTGCCAGTAACATCCTCGCAGGGACTCCTCGGGGCTACACCTTC
CDR3 protein: CASNILAGTPRGYTF

V gene: TRBV11-2
J gene: TRBJ1-2
D gene: TRBD1
CDR3 DNA: TGTGCCAGCAGCTTGTACAGGGGATGGAACTATGGCTACACCTTC
CDR3 protein: CASSLYRGWNYGYTF

V gene: TRBV6-6
J gene: TRBJ1-5
D gene: .
CDR3 DNA: TGTGCCAGCAACTCAGCGGGTAATCAGCCCCAGCATTTT
CDR3 protein: CASNSAGNQPQHF

V gene: TRBV7-9
J gene: TRBJ2-1
D gene: TRBD2
CDR3 DNA: TGTGCCAGCAGCTTAAGTCCTAGCGGGAGCAATGAGCAGTTCTTC
CDR3 protein: CASSLSPSGSNEQFF

V gene: TRBV7-6
J gene: TRBJ1-4
D gene: .
CDR3 DNA: TGTGCCAGCAGCTTATCCACCGGTACAACTAATGAAAAACTGTTTTTT
CDR3 protein: CASSLSTGTTNEKLFF

V gene: TRBV5-5
J gene: TRBJ1-1
D gene: .
CDR3 DNA: TGTGCCAGCAGCTCCCACGTGGGGGGTTTGAATGAAGCTTTCTTT
CDR3 protein: CASSSHVGGLNEAFF

V gene: TRBV5-4
J gene: TRBJ1-2
D gene: .
CDR3 DNA: TGTGCCAGCAGCTTGTTCAGTTCAGGCAACTATGGCTACACCTTC
CDR3 protein: CASSLFSSGNYGYTF

V gene: TRBV7-9
J gene: TRBJ1-1
D gene: TRBD1
CDR3 DNA: TGTGCCAGCAGCCGTAAGGGGGCGGATCATGAAGCTTTCTTT
CDR3 protein: CASSRKGADHEAFF

V gene: TRBV25-1
J gene: TRBJ2-1
D gene: TRBD1
CDR3 DNA: TGTGCCAGCAGTGTGACAGGGGGTGCGGGTGAGCAGTTCTTC
CDR3 protein: CASSVTGGAGEQFF

V gene: TRBV29-1
J gene: TRBJ2-5
D gene: .
CDR3 DNA: TGCAGCGTTGTGGGAGGAAGGATTGGAGAGACCCAGTACTTC
CDR3 protein: CSVVGGRIGETQYF

V gene: TRBV6-1
J gene: TRBJ2-7
D gene: .
CDR3 DNA: TGTGCCAGCAGTGAGCCGGGACAAGGGGCCTACGAGCAGTACTTC
CDR3 protein: CASSEPGQGAYEQYF

V gene: TRBV19
J gene: TRBJ1-1
D gene: .
CDR3 DNA: TGTGCCAGTAGTATCATGTCAGGGGCCCCTGAAGCTTTCTTT
CDR3 protein: CASSIMSGAPEAFF

V gene: TRBV29-1
J gene: TRBJ1-1
D gene: .
CDR3 DNA: TGCAGCGTGAAGGCGAGGCAGCTGAACACTGAAGCTTTCTTT
CDR3 protein: CSVKARQLNTEAFF

V gene: TRBV12-5
J gene: TRBJ1-2
D gene: .
CDR3 DNA: TGTGCTAGTGGTTTGGATCGTCCACAGGGCGGCTACACCTTC
CDR3 protein: CASGLDRPQGGYTF

V gene: TRBV9
J gene: TRBJ2-3
D gene: TRBD2
CDR3 DNA: TGTGCCAGCAGCGTCAGACTAGCGGGAGCAGATACGCAGTATTTT
CDR3 protein: CASSVRLAGADTQYF